This T cell receptor beta chain was found in a study of blood T cell repertoires in COVID-19. Study as a whole: Sites in the United States, Italy and Spain provided acute and convalescent COVID-19 samples. The analysed material was cDNA or gDNA that came from T cells, B-cell-depleted T cells, or PBMCs.

The V gene end was trimmed by 5 bases and the J gene end by 3 bases; junction bases not matched to a gene: 5. The CDR3 has 15 residues. Looked up from germline, CDR1 is KGHSH and CDR2 is LQKENI. Original methodology: Scientists estimated how many nucleated cells there were by amplifying reference gene primers. Profiling relied on immunoSEQ multiplex PCR, and the TCRdb table lists in-frame clones only, not all of them. V and J calls and clone size are those listed in that table; D and trimming were worked out from the DNA. The data hold approximately 140,000 clones, with approximately 90% observed a single time.

Material: peripheral blood. This sequence joins TRBV18 and TRBJ1-5; 9 bases are a match to TRBD1. The sequence came from a man in his fifties with active or convalescent COVID-19. The DNA for the CDR3 is TGTGCCAGCTCAATCGGACAGGGGACCAATCAGCCCCAGCATTTT. This translates into CASSIGQGTNQPQHF.